These T cell receptor beta chains were read from a single sample in a study of shared clonotypes between healthy human individuals. TCRdb keeps only in-frame clones here, not all; method: immunoSEQ multiplex PCR. The sample contains around 1,000,000 clones, roughly 77% of which appear only once. Source material: memory CD4+ T cells from PBMCs. Receptors were obtained from a man aged 18 to 29 in good health. Some clones in this sample may be carry-over from other donors' samples. Both conserved end residues are part of each CDR3. The D gene is left open where the match is weak. The size field is filled for only some rows; it gives once, few, many or a size class.

>TRBJ2-5|-|TRBV29-1|-
TGCAGCGTTGAAACTAATTTCGGAGAGACCCAGTACTTC
CSVETNFGETQYF
>TRBJ2-7|-|TRBV15|-
TGTGCCACCAGCAGTGCTTTGGACAGAGCCTACGAGCAGTACTTC
CATSSALDRAYEQYF
>TRBJ2-1|TRBD2|TRBV2|many
TGTGCCAGCAAGACTAGCGGGACCTCCAATGAGCAGTTCTTC
CASKTSGTSNEQFF
>TRBJ1-4|-|TRBV6-5|-
TGTGCCAGCTCTGACCTAACCGGGGCCCGTGAAAAACTGTTTTTT
CASSDLTGAREKLFF
>TRBJ2-7|-|TRBV7-8|once
TGTGCCAGCAGCTTAAGGAGCGGAAGCTACGAGCAGTACTTC
CASSLRSGSYEQYF
>TRBJ1-5|TRBD1|TRBV7-9|-
TGTGCCAGCAGCAGCTGGGACAGTAATCAGCCCCAGCATTTT
CASSSWDSNQPQHF
>TRBJ1-5|-|TRBV2|once
TGTGCCAGCAGTGCCAGGGTGTTGAGCAATCAGCCCCAGCATTTT
CASSARVLSNQPQHF
>TRBJ2-7|-|TRBV10-2|-
TGCGCCAGCAAGTGGGGGATCGAGCAGTACTTC
CASKWGIEQYF
>TRBJ2-5|TRBD2|TRBV5-8|once
TGTGCCAGCAGCTTAATTTTATCTAGCGGGAGTTCGGAGACCCAGTACTTC
CASSLILSSGSSETQYF
>TRBJ1-1|-|TRBV27|-
TGTGCCAGCAGCCCAGGGAGGGGGAACACTGAAGCTTTCTTT
CASSPGRGNTEAFF
>TRBJ1-1|-|TRBV19|once
TGTGCCAGTAGTATTACAGGGAAGAACACTGAAGCTTTCTTT
CASSITGKNTEAFF
>TRBJ1-2|-|TRBV29-1|-
TGCAGCGTTGCGTCACAGAACTATGGCTACACCTTC
CSVASQNYGYTF
>TRBJ2-5|TRBD1|TRBV9|-
TGTGCCAGCAGCTCGACAGGGGTGGGAGAGACCCAGTACTTC
CASSSTGVGETQYF
>TRBJ2-5|-|TRBV2|-
TGTGCCAGCAGGTGGGGGCGGCAAGAGACCCAGTACTTC
CASRWGRQETQYF
>TRBJ1-5|-|TRBV7-8|-
TGTGCCAGCAGCTTGACAGAGGGAGGGCAGCCCCAGCATTTT
CASSLTEGGQPQHF
>TRBJ1-1|-|TRBV20-1|-
TGCAGTGCCCATACAGGGACTGAAGCTTTCTTT
CSAHTGTEAFF
>TRBJ2-7|TRBD2|TRBV30|many
TGTGCCTGGAGTGTTGGCGGGGGGTCCTACGAGCAGTACTTC
CAWSVGGGSYEQYF
>TRBJ2-3|-|TRBV29-1|-
TGCAGCGTTGACCCGATGGGGTCAGATACGCAGTATTTT
CSVDPMGSDTQYF
>TRBJ2-7|-|TRBV9|-
TGTGCCAGCAGCCCTATTAGCGCCTCCTACGAGCAGTACTTC
CASSPISASYEQYF
>TRBJ2-1|-|TRBV4-2|-
TGTGCCAGCAGCCAAGATAGTAGCATAGGTGAGCAGTTCTTC
CASSQDSSIGEQFF
>TRBJ2-5|-|TRBV5-1|-
TGCGCCAGCAGCTTGGGTTTGGGTGGGGAGACCCAGTACTTC
CASSLGLGGETQYF
>TRBJ2-5|TRBD1|TRBV7-7|-
TGTGCCAGCAGCTTAGCCACAGGGGATGGAGAGACCCAGTACTTC
CASSLATGDGETQYF
>TRBJ1-1|TRBD1|TRBV18|-
TGTGCCAGCTCAACCGGACAGGACACTGAAGCTTTCTTT
CASSTGQDTEAFF
>TRBJ2-7|TRBD1|TRBV4-1|-
TGCGCCAGCAGCCAAGAGTGGGGACAGGGGTACGAGCAGTACTTC
CASSQEWGQGYEQYF
>TRBJ2-2|-|TRBV6-1|once
TGTGCCAGCCAGTTCTCCACCGGGGAGCTGTTTTTT
CASQFSTGELFF
>TRBJ1-5|TRBD1|TRBV9|-
TGTGCCAGCAGCGCCACAGGGGATCAGCCCCAGCATTTT
CASSATGDQPQHF
>TRBJ1-2|TRBD1|TRBV28|-
TGTGCCAGCAGTGTACAGGGGAACTATGGCTACACCTTC
CASSVQGNYGYTF
>TRBJ1-5|-|TRBV25-1|-
TGTGCCAGCAGTGAAAGCCGTGACAGGCAGCCCCAGCATTTT
CASSESRDRQPQHF
>TRBJ2-1|-|TRBV4-3|-
TGCGCCAGCAGCCAAGATGAGGGTGAGCAGTTCTTC
CASSQDEGEQFF
>TRBJ2-7|-|TRBV10-1|-
TGCGCCAGCCATTTGGCCGAGACTAAATTCTACGAGCAGTACTTC
CASHLAETKFYEQYF
>TRBJ2-5|-|TRBV6-6|-
TGTGCCAGCAGTTACGGTATTGAGAGCCAAGAGACCCAGTACTTC
CASSYGIESQETQYF
>TRBJ2-7|TRBD2|TRBV19|-
TGTGCCAGTAAGGAGCGGGACCCCCCCTACGAGCAGTACTTC
CASKERDPPYEQYF
>TRBJ1-1|-|TRBV30|few
TGTGCCTGGAGTCCAGGACAACCGGGAGCTTTCTTT
CAWSPGQPGAFF
>TRBJ2-5|-|TRBV12-5|-
TGTGCTAGTGGTTTGGTGGGACGGGAAGAGACCCAGTACTTC
CASGLVGREETQYF
>TRBJ1-5|-|TRBV7-8|-
TGTGCCAGCAGCTTAATTCCAGGGCTGATCAATCAGCCCCAGCATTTT
CASSLIPGLINQPQHF
>TRBJ1-4|TRBD1|TRBV27|-
TGTGCCAGCAGAAAGAGGGGGCCTGCAGTTGAAAAACTGTTTTTT
CASRKRGPAVEKLFF
>TRBJ2-7|TRBD1|TRBV28|-
TGTGCCAGCAGTTTTACCGGGACAGGGGGTTACGAGCAGTACTTC
CASSFTGTGGYEQYF
>TRBJ1-5|-|TRBV4-3|-
TGCGCCAGCAGCCAAGACATCGGGCCTGTCCAGCCCCAGCATTTT
CASSQDIGPVQPQHF
>TRBJ2-1|TRBD2|TRBV7-9|-
TGTGCCAGCAGCTCGGTAGCGGGTTACAATGAGCAGTTCTTC
CASSSVAGYNEQFF
>TRBJ1-1|TRBD1|TRBV18|once
TGTGCCAGCTCACGGGACAGGGTGGTAACTGAAGCTTTCTTT
CASSRDRVVTEAFF
>TRBJ2-3|TRBD2|TRBV7-2|-
TGTGCCAGCAGCCTCGGTCTAGCGGGAGGGCCTCTTACGCAGTATTTT
CASSLGLAGGPLTQYF
>TRBJ2-3|TRBD2|TRBV4-3|once
TGCGCCAGCAGTCCGGGGACTAGCGGGATAGCAGATACGCAGTATTTT
CASSPGTSGIADTQYF
>TRBJ1-2|-|TRBV5-1|few
TGCGCCAGCAGCTACGGGACCGACCGAAACTATGGCTACACCTTC
CASSYGTDRNYGYTF
>TRBJ2-2|-|TRBV21-1|-
TGTTCTCCCAGGGGTTCGAACGGGGAGCTGTTTTTT
CSPRGSNGELFF
>TRBJ1-2|-|TRBV20-1|-
TGCAGTGCTCAAGAGGACTATGGCTACACCTTC
CSAQEDYGYTF
>TRBJ2-7|TRBD1|TRBV6-5|-
TGTGCCAGCAGCCGCGGACAGGTCATTACCTACGAGCAGTACTTC
CASSRGQVITYEQYF
>TRBJ1-1|-|TRBV28|-
TGTGCCAGCAGGGCCGGGACGACTGAAGCTTTCTTT
CASRAGTTEAFF
>TRBJ2-1|-|TRBV27|-
TGTGCCAGCAGCTTAAGGATGGGTGAGCAGTTCTTC
CASSLRMGEQFF
>TRBJ2-1|TRBD2|TRBV28|few
TGTGCCAGCAGTTTAGGGGGTAGCGGGTTCTACAATGAGCAGTTCTTC
CASSLGGSGFYNEQFF
>TRBJ1-1|-|TRBV27|-
TGTGCCAGCTCTCTGGGCAGGGGAACGGGGACTGAAGCTTTCTTT
CASSLGRGTGTEAFF
>TRBJ2-7|TRBD2|TRBV5-1|-
TGCGCCAGCTCCGGGGGGAGTTACGAGCAGTACTTC
CASSGGSYEQYF
>TRBJ2-7|TRBD1|TRBV27|-
TGTGCCAGCGGACGGACAGGCCTGTTTTTTGAGCAGTACTTC
CASGRTGLFFEQYF
>TRBJ2-3|TRBD2|TRBV4-2|-
TGTGCCAGCAGCCTGACTAGCGGTTATAGCACAGATACGCAGTATTTT
CASSLTSGYSTDTQYF